Below, 9 T cell receptor beta chains from the same sample are listed, as sequenced in a study of T-cell memory formation after mild COVID-19 (dated by TCRdb to the early 2020s). Libraries were built with 5' RACE. This sample was sequenced with an Illumina NovaSeq 6000. Clones were called with MiXCR by TCRdb after fastp trimmed the public reads at Q25, and only in-frame beta chains were retained. Entries that share a CDR3 protein sequence are merged under the most common genes and DNA. For this sample there are about 400,000 distinct CDR3 sequences; 20% to 30% appear just once. Jointly, the top ten make up about 12% of the sample. The specimen was PBMCs or a T cell subset sorted from them (not recorded which). The receptor source for this set is an adult woman who had mild COVID-19 (a few samples of this study predate the infection). The sample titles of this study are shuffled in the database, so cell type and time point are left out; the donor was told from shared clones.

This clonotype has just a few counts. The genes are TRBV4-3 and TRBJ2-5; a weak D match, TRBD2 (6 bases). Trimming pared 3 bases from V and 5 bases from J, leaving 16 bases between. This CDR3 region has 15 residues. From germline, CDR1 is LGHNA and CDR2 YSLEER. CDR3 protein: CASSQGGTVRETQYF. The CDR3 DNA is TGCGCCAGCAGCCAGGGCGGGACCGTCCGGGAGACCCAGTACTTC.

V usage is TRBV3-1 and J usage is TRBJ2-1, with D hard to call. The CDR3 has 12 amino acids. Germline V gene sequence: CDR1 LGHDT, CDR2 YNNKEL (reference sequence). Trimming pared 1 base from V and 9 bases from J, leaving 7 bases between. CDR3 DNA sequence: TGTGCCAGCAGCCAAGCTTCAAGTGAGCAGTTCTTC. It encodes CASSQASSEQFF.

The V call is TRBV5-1, the J call TRBJ2-1, with 10 nucleotides matching TRBD2. Trimming cost V 4 bases and J 6 bases; bases outside gene matches: 7. The germline gives CDR1 SGHRS, CDR2 YFSETQ. This CDR3 is 15 amino acids long. The DNA for the CDR3 is TGCGCCAGCAGCGGTGGGGCTAGCGGGGGCAATGAGCAGTTCTTC. Residues: CASSGGASGGNEQFF.

This clonotype appeared a few times. This sequence joins TRBV24-1 and TRBJ1-2, with D unclear. Per germline, CDR1 KGHDR and CDR2 SFDVKD. Trimming cost V 2 bases and J 4 bases, with 4 bases left between them. This CDR3 region has 12 residues. The CDR3 bases are TGTGCCACCAGTGATTCAGGCTATGGCTACACCTTC. Its protein product is CATSDSGYGYTF.

This chain uses TRBV9 with TRBJ1-1; D unclear. The germline V and J ends were trimmed by 0 bases and 1 base, with 13 bases remaining between them. Germline V lookup: CDR1 SGDLS, CDR2 YYNGEE. The CDR3 is 16 residues long. The CDR3 DNA reads TGTGCCAGCAGCGTAGACGGCAGACCGCGGAACACTGAAGCTTTCTTT. Its translation: CASSVDGRPRNTEAFF.

This clonotype occurred a few times. The CDR3 nucleotides read TGTGCCAGCAGCGTCGGGACAGGGGGCGCCATGGACATTCAGTACTTC. Translation: CASSVGTGGAMDIQYF. This sequence joins TRBV7-3 and TRBJ2-4, with 12 bases that match TRBD1. The CDR3 sequence is 16 residues long. Germline CDR1 is SGHTA and CDR2 is FQGTGA. V trimming: 5 bases; J trimming: 8 bases; junction bases outside the gene matches: 10.

This clonotype was counted a few times. The rearrangement links TRBV7-8 to TRBJ2-4; 13 bases line up with TRBD2. Trimming removed 5 bases from V and 1 base from J; junction bases left unmatched: 11. The V gene's germline CDR1 is SGHVS and CDR2 FQNEAQ. The CDR3 is 19 amino acids. The CDR3 DNA reads TGTGCCAGCAGCATCAGGACTAGCGGGAGTTTCGGGGCCAAAAACATTCAGTACTTC. Protein sequence: CASSIRTSGSFGAKNIQYF.

The genes are TRBV9 and TRBJ2-7, with a tentative D call TRBD2 (6 bases). Germline V gives CDR1 SGDLS, CDR2 YYNGEE. V dropped 3 bases and J dropped 5 bases, with 18 bases sitting between them. The CDR3 is made up of 15 amino acids. The CDR3: CASSEIAGRANEQYF. The DNA for the CDR3 is TGTGCCAGCAGCGAAATAGCCGGGAGAGCAAACGAGCAGTACTTC.

There are a few counts of this clonotype. The V call is TRBV2, the J call TRBJ1-1; perhaps TRBD1 as D (5 bases). This CDR3 comprises 15 residues. Germline CDR1 SNHLY, CDR2 FYNNEI. The ends were cut back, 3 bases at V and 1 base at J, with 12 bases in the middle. Written as DNA, the CDR3 is TGTGCCAGCAGTGATGTCGGACAAACGAACACTGAAGCTTTCTTT. This translates into CASSDVGQTNTEAFF.